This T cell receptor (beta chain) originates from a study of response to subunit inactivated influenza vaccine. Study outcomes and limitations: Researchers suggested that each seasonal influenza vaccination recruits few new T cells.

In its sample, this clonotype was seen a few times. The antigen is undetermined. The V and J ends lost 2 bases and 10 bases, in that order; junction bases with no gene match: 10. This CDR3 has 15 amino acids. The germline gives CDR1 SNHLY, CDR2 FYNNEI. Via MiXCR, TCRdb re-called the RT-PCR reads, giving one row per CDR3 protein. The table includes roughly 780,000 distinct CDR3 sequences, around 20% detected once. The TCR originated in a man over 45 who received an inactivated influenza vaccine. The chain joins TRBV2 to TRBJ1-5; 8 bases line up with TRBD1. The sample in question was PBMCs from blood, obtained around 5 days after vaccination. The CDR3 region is CASSETSTGALPQHF. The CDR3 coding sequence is TGTGCCAGCAGTGAAACTTCGACAGGGGCTCTCCCCCAGCATTTT.